The source of this T cell receptor (beta chain) is a study of blood T cells in healthy people across ages. A J-beta primer mix and a sample-barcoded 5' primer were used in a second PCR of about 7 to 12 cycles. TCRdb re-called the 5' RACE reads with MiXCR, one entry per CDR3 protein. The sample holds approximately 780,000 distinct CDR3 sequences, around a quarter seen once. The CDR3 runs 13 residues. CDR1 and CDR2 from the germline V gene are SGHKS and YYEKEE (reference sequence). The germline V and J ends were trimmed by 3 bases and 0 bases, with 6 bases remaining between them. This sample was shared with a second study, whose subject was T cells of mothers and their children.

The receptor comes from a boy younger than 18 in good health. Source material: blood. This chain joins TRBV5-5 and TRBJ2-5; D remains unclear. The CDR3 DNA sequence: TGTGCCAGCAGCTGGTGGTACCAAGAGACCCAGTACTTC. Translated: CASSWWYQETQYF.